The rows below give T cell receptor beta chains drawn from one sample of a study of shared clonotypes between healthy human individuals. The repertoire was sequenced with immunoSEQ multiplex PCR; TCRdb's copy has only in-frame clones and lacks some. Of around 1.9 million clones listed, around 93% were seen once; the top ten hold 1.5% to 2%. What was sequenced was naive CD8+ T cells from PBMCs. These receptors originate from a man aged 18 to 29 in good health. Some clones in this sample may be carry-over from other donors' samples. Both conserved end residues are part of each CDR3. A D gene is named only where the DNA matches it firmly.

d_call	v_call	j_call	cdr3_aa
.	TRBV5-1	TRBJ2-7	CASSFSRQLDSYEQYF
TRBD1	TRBV11-3	TRBJ2-5	CASSARTDRGRETQYF
.	TRBV5-6	TRBJ2-1	CASSLPASEQFF
.	TRBV27	TRBJ2-3	CASSLTAPRGADTQYF
.	TRBV2	TRBJ2-2	CASNSLSGELFF
TRBD2	TRBV11-3	TRBJ2-3	CASSPSGAGTQYF
TRBD2	TRBV7-9	TRBJ2-1	CASSRLADEQFF
.	TRBV19	TRBJ1-5	CASGTARPQHF
.	TRBV11-3	TRBJ2-5	CASSRAQETQYF
.	TRBV18	TRBJ2-7	CASSRPDSYEQYF
TRBD1	TRBV5-4	TRBJ2-7	CASSDSRGPVGSYEQYF
.	TRBV5-1	TRBJ1-2	CASSLRGGAIYGYTF
.	TRBV9	TRBJ2-5	CASSVATVRGQETQYF
.	TRBV4-1	TRBJ2-3	CASSPPSTDTQYF
.	TRBV6-5	TRBJ2-1	CASSYRVRGNEQFF
.	TRBV4-1	TRBJ1-1	CASSHMGNEAFF
.	TRBV28	TRBJ2-1	CASSWDRTRYNEQFF
TRBD1	TRBV11-2	TRBJ2-7	CASSDRGPSYEQYF
.	TRBV9	TRBJ2-1	CASSVEGWDEQFF
.	TRBV9	TRBJ2-1	CASSPRPDRDNEQFF
.	TRBV11-2	TRBJ1-1	CASGLTRNEAFF
TRBD2	TRBV6-6	TRBJ2-2	CASSTGLAGDTGELFF
.	TRBV5-1	TRBJ2-7	CASSLEGSSYEQYF
.	TRBV5-1	TRBJ2-7	CASSLELSYEQYF
.	TRBV28	TRBJ2-7	CASSLGGFDEQYF
TRBD1	TRBV27	TRBJ1-2	CASSSPDRAHYGYTF
TRBD1	TRBV19	TRBJ1-1	CASYLAGGGTEAFF
TRBD2	TRBV5-4	TRBJ2-3	CASSFGLAKVEDTQYF
.	TRBV5-4	TRBJ2-1	CASPSGAASSYNEQFF
.	TRBV9	TRBJ2-1	CASSVSVTSGRYNEQFF
TRBD2	TRBV30	TRBJ2-3	CAWSSREDTDTQYF
.	TRBV2	TRBJ2-7	CASSEYGRGQDEQYF
TRBD2	TRBV28	TRBJ2-1	CASRPGLALYNEQFF
.	TRBV9	TRBJ2-7	CASSVGSGTYEQYF
.	TRBV6-5	TRBJ1-1	CASSYRGGTEAFF
.	TRBV27	TRBJ2-4	CASSLLVSKNIQYF
TRBD2	TRBV19	TRBJ2-7	CASSIDRTSGSYEQYF
.	TRBV30	TRBJ1-2	CAWSVVPPGHVFFGGYTF
.	TRBV9	TRBJ2-6	CASSVVGAGANVLTF
TRBD2	TRBV18	TRBJ2-3	CASSQTREGSTDTQYF
.	TRBV27	TRBJ2-1	CASSVSRNEQFF
TRBD2	TRBV29-1	TRBJ2-1	CSVEGSWDYVFYNEQFF
TRBD1	TRBV7-2	TRBJ1-5	CASSQGTAHNQPQHF
.	TRBV6-4	TRBJ2-2	CASRPRLGDTGELFF
TRBD1	TRBV5-1	TRBJ2-1	CASSWDRAEQFF
.	TRBV6-5	TRBJ1-2	CASSYSPEGRPYGYTF
.	TRBV28	TRBJ1-1	CASSSQRQENTEAFF
TRBD1	TRBV28	TRBJ2-7	CASSLRGPITILDEQYF
.	TRBV28	TRBJ2-1	CATGRNYNEQFF
.	TRBV5-5	TRBJ2-7	CASSLVGLPPYEQYF
.	TRBV19	TRBJ1-2	CASSPIPDSRYGYTF
.	TRBV4-2	TRBJ2-3	CASSQVGTLYADTQYF
.	TRBV27	TRBJ1-2	CASSPDRAHPGYTF
TRBD1	TRBV19	TRBJ2-4	CASSIGTGIAKNIQYF
TRBD2	TRBV9	TRBJ2-1	CASGLAGVGANEQFF
.	TRBV19	TRBJ2-2	CASRGPNTGELFF
TRBD1	TRBV28	TRBJ1-2	CATLDRGLLYGYTF
.	TRBV11-2	TRBJ2-2	CASRETNTGELFF
.	TRBV9	TRBJ2-7	CASKLTPGEPYEQYF